This T cell receptor beta chain was retrieved from a study of CD8 T cells in Susac syndrome. Random hexamers were used to reverse transcribe an amount of about 0.5 to 1 ug RNA. TCRdb fed the immunoSEQ multiplex PCR reads into MiXCR, producing one record per CDR3 protein. The sample consists of about 130,000 distinct CDR3 sequences, approximately 89% of them appearing once. TCR beta sequencing was performed on blood CD8+ and CD4+ T cells. TEMRA cells were FACS-enriched, unlike CD8+ and CD4+ T cells, which were negatively isolated. This CDR3 spans 14 amino acids. V lost 5 bases, J lost 2 bases, and 12 bases lay in between. CDR1 is SGHTA, CDR2 FQGNSA, per germline.

The chain links TRBV7-2 to TRBJ1-1, with D possibly matching TRBD1 (5 bases). The TCR was taken from a human donor with multiple sclerosis. Sample: CD8+ T cells from PBMCs. CDR3 region: CASSHGTGNTEAFF. The CDR3 DNA follows: TGTGCCAGCAGCCACGGGACGGGTAACACTGAAGCTTTCTTT. Filled out from reference TRBV7-2 and TRBJ1-1, the complete variable domain reads GAGVSQSPSNKVTEKGKDVELRCDPISGHTALYWYRQSLGQGLEFLIYFQGNSAPDKSGLPSDRFSAERTGGSVSTLTIQRTQQEDSAVYLCASSHGTGNTEAFFGQGTRLTVV.